This TCR beta chain was documented in a study of cytomegalovirus exposure and HLA in healthy donors. Study overall: Researchers found that around 80% of under 450 genotyped donors fell within the Caucasian-associated ancestry cluster. Study-wide results and limits: Relative to the roughly 700-donor mean, N-insertions were reportedly fewer in an Asian-associated ancestry cluster in a later analysis. DRB1 showed the most TCR associations and HLA-C the fewest in a later analysis, as rates varied by HLA locus.

As for the donors, each was a healthy bone marrow donor. 13 Jbeta primers and 60 Vbeta primers were used for the PCR. The protocol was immunoSEQ multiplex PCR, while the TCRdb copy is restricted to in-frame clones and leaves out a portion. The sample consists of 110,000 to 150,000 clones, approximately 84% of them appearing once. As regards this clone: Its antigen is still unknown. An end of the junction differs from the germline gene, which may be a read error.

Germline V gene sequence: CDR1 SGHDN, CDR2 FVKESK. This CDR3 has 12 residues. The TCR sequence derives from an older woman in good health and CMV-seropositive. Sequencing was carried out using PBMCs. The chain combines TRBV14 with TRBJ1-2; 7 bases are shared with TRBD1. CDR3 sequence (DNA): TGTGCCAGCAGCCATAGACAGGGCCGGTTTCACTTC. Its translation is CASSHRQGRFHF.